This entry lists 15 T cell receptor beta chains sequenced from one sample in a study of human T cells and chemical hapten exposure (dated by TCRdb to about 2021). The library came from RACE. The run used a NextSeq 500. TCRdb redid the processing of the public reads, applying fastp at Q25 and MiXCR, and retained in-frame beta chains. Rows are combined by CDR3 protein, so each entry shows the most common genes and DNA. The sample table contains some 400,000 distinct CDR3 sequences; only one count was recorded for 5.1% of them. Clones ranked in the top ten supply approximately 2.4% of the sample. Per the publication, the time point label means: pre-sensitization, week 0. The label giving this sample's treatment or condition can be read as: therapeutic diphenylcyclopropenone sensitization with weekly scalp DPC. The sample here was whole blood, taken in connection with sensitization to the hapten diphenylcyclopropenone (DPC). The receptors shown here come from a woman aged 50 to 65 with alopecia areata. Some clones in this sample may be carry-over from other donors' samples.

This clonotype was found many times. V is TRBV7-2 and J is TRBJ2-7, with TRBD2 matching over 7 bases. The CDR3 covers 13 residues. Unmatched junction bases numbered 4, after V lost 4 bases and J lost 4 bases. Looked up from germline, CDR1 is SGHTA and CDR2 is FQGNSA. DNA of the CDR3: TGTGCCAGCAGCTCATGGGGGGGGTACGAGCAGTACTTC. Its translation: CASSSWGGYEQYF.

The genes are TRBV27 and TRBJ1-2, with unresolved D. V lost 2 bases and J 1 base, leaving 11 bases between the germline ends. The CDR3 covers 15 residues. The V gene's germline CDR1 is MNHEY and CDR2 SMNVEV (reference sequence). CDR3 sequence reads: CASSLTHSSNYGYTF. The CDR3 DNA reads TGTGCCAGCAGTTTAACGCACTCTAGTAACTATGGCTACACCTTC.

Concerning this clonotype: An end of the junction differs from the germline gene, which may be a read error. The chain couples TRBV30 to TRBJ2-3; perhaps TRBD2 as D (6 bases). In germline, CDR1 is GTSNPN, CDR2 SVGIG (reference sequence). This CDR3 spans 12 amino acids. This CDR3 reads CAWSPWVGRFNF. The CDR3 nucleotides are TGTGCCTGGAGCCCTTGGGTCGGGAGATTTAATTTT.

This clonotype was observed a few times. V usage is TRBV5-6 and J usage is TRBJ2-3; D is undetermined. The CDR3 loop spans 14 amino acids. Per germline, CDR1 SGHDT and CDR2 YYEEEE. Trimming cost V 0 bases and J 0 bases, with 5 bases left between them. CDR3 residues: CASSLEISTDTQYF. CDR3 in DNA: TGTGCCAGCAGCTTGGAGATTAGCACAGATACGCAGTATTTT.

This clonotype was detected ten times or more. This chain connects TRBV2 to TRBJ2-3; a weak D match, TRBD2 (6 bases). CDR1 and CDR2 (germline): SNHLY, FYNNEI. This CDR3 is built from 14 residues. The germline V and J ends were trimmed by 6 bases and 4 bases, with 14 bases remaining between them. The CDR3 DNA is TGTGCCAGCAGCTCGGGACTCCCAGCAGATACGCAGTATTTT. It is translated as CASSSGLPADTQYF.

The chain combines TRBV20-1 with TRBJ2-7; D not certain. The germline V and J ends were trimmed by 7 bases and 2 bases, with 12 bases remaining between them. Per the germline V gene, CDR1 is DFQATT and CDR2 is SNEGSKA (reference sequence). The CDR3 loop spans 12 amino acids. CDR3 DNA: TGCAGTGGGTCAGGTGCTACCTACGAGCAGTACTTC. Protein: CSGSGATYEQYF.

The V call is TRBV29-1, the J call TRBJ2-1; 13 nucleotides align to TRBD2. The junction had 7 bases not matched to a gene; V was cut back by 0 bases and J by 5 bases. The CDR3 covers 17 residues. Germline loops: CDR1 SQVTM, CDR2 ANQGSEA. CDR3 in DNA: TGCAGCGTTGAAGACCGGACTAGCGGGGGAATTAACAATGAGCAGTTCTTC. This codes for CSVEDRTSGGINNEQFF.

The table lists this clonotype with many counts. The CDR3: CASSSWGDENIQYF. CDR3 coding DNA: TGTGCCAGCAGCTCTTGGGGGGACGAGAACATTCAGTACTTC. The V gene is TRBV7-9, the J gene TRBJ2-4; possibly TRBD2 for D (6 bases). Trimming shortened V by 4 bases and J by 7 bases, and 14 bases separated the two germline ends. This CDR3 has 14 residues. In germline, CDR1 is SEHNR, CDR2 FQNEAQ (reference sequence).

Turning to this clonotype: The junction departs from the called germline gene at one end, perhaps through a read error. V and J are TRBV11-2 and TRBJ2-1; TRBD2 matches at 7 bases. CDR3 size: 17 residues. Germline V gives CDR1 SGHAT, CDR2 FQNNGV. The CDR3, as DNA: TGTGTCAGCAGCTGGGTAGGCGGGAGCCAACCCTACAATGAGCAGTTCTTC. Its protein is CVSSWVGGSQPYNEQFF.

The sample holds many counts of this clonotype. The chain has TRBV7-8 and TRBJ2-2; 10 nucleotides line up with TRBD2. Trimming took 0 bases from V and 10 from J; bases not matched to a gene: 8. The CDR3 sequence is 16 residues long. The germline CDR1 and CDR2 sequences are SGHVS and FQNEAQ. CDR3 sequence (DNA): TGTGCCAGCAGCTTAGCGGTAGCGGGAGGCCTCGAGGAGCTGTTTTTT. This translates into CASSLAVAGGLEELFF.

This clonotype has just a few counts. This chain joins TRBV7-9 and TRBJ2-1, with 10 positions matching TRBD1. CDR1 and CDR2 (germline): SEHNR, FQNEAQ (reference sequence). The CDR3 is 16 residues long. Trimming at V came to 6 bases and at J to 3 bases, leaving 8 bases not matched to a gene. In DNA form, the CDR3 reads TGTGCCAGCAGACATGGACAGGGGGGAAACTACAATGAGCAGTTCTTC. Protein sequence: CASRHGQGGNYNEQFF.

V gene TRBV6-2 or TRBV6-3 combines with J gene TRBJ1-4; D not resolved. V was shortened by 7 bases and J by 12 bases, with 9 bases between the two germline ends. In germline, CDR1 is MNHEY, CDR2 SVGEGT. CDR3 length: 10 residues. DNA for the CDR3: TGTGCCAGCACCAACGCAGAACTGTTTTTT. It encodes CASTNAELFF.

This clonotype was counted ten times or more. This chain uses TRBV3-1 with TRBJ2-6, with 7 nucleotides matching TRBD1. The germline V gene encodes CDR1 LGHDT and CDR2 YNNKEL (reference sequence). V lost 3 bases, J lost 2 bases, and 1 base stayed unmatched. CDR3 length: 15 amino acids. The DNA of the CDR3 is TGTGCCAGCAGCCATACAGGGGCTGGGGCCAACGTCCTGACTTTC. This translates into CASSHTGAGANVLTF.

The chain uses TRBV9 and TRBJ2-3, with TRBD2 identical over 11 bases. This CDR3 has 16 amino acids. Per germline, CDR1 SGDLS and CDR2 YYNGEE. J lost 1 base, V lost 0 bases, and 1 base had no gene match. CDR3 nucleotides: TGTGCCAGCAGCGTAGAACTAGCGGGGGGCACAGATACGCAGTATTTT. Translation gives CASSVELAGGTDTQYF.

This clonotype was detected many times. This chain connects TRBV15 to TRBJ2-1; 8 nucleotides match TRBD2. This CDR3 has 11 amino acids. The germline CDR1 and CDR2 sequences are LNHNV and YYDKDF (reference sequence). V was pared by 6 bases and J by 8 bases, with 0 bases of the junction left unmatched. CDR3 sequence: CATRREDEQFF. The CDR3 coding sequence is TGTGCCACCAGGCGGGAGGATGAGCAGTTCTTC.